The clone carrying this TCR beta chain occurred a few times. These data are taken from a study of T-cell reconstitution after alpha-beta-depleted transplantation in children. The germline V and J ends were trimmed by 8 bases and 8 bases, with 10 bases remaining between them. The CDR3 totals 12 residues. The germline gives CDR1 SEHNR, CDR2 FQNEAQ (reference sequence). Preparation of the TCRbeta library was carried out with unique molecular identifiers. TCRdb reanalysed the PCR reads using MiXCR and keeps one entry per CDR3 protein. The data contain fewer than 450,000 distinct CDR3 sequences, about a sixth of them singletons.

V usage is TRBV7-9 and J usage is TRBJ1-6; TRBD1 is a possible D gene (6 bases). Here the sequenced sample was PBMCs, mostly from graft donor cells, taken 360 days after TCRalphabeta/CD19-depleted stem cell transplant. This clonotype was obtained from a male patient aged 2-15 years who had a stem cell transplant for acute lymphoblastic leukemia, so the T cells may come from the graft donor. The CDR3 region has the DNA TGTGCCAGCCGACAGGAGCATTCACCCCTCCACTTT. Its protein is CASRQEHSPLHF.